What follows are 14 T cell receptor beta chains derived from one specimen sequenced in a study of technical replicates of blood from a few donors (TCRdb year 2017). Libraries were constructed by the immunoSEQ multiplex PCR assay. TCRdb obtained this table from immuneACCESS and retained in-frame rearrangements with V and J assigned. These tables miss some clones; where compared with another copy, unresolved V genes account for less than half of the shortfall, and the remainder is unexplained. This sample holds tens of thousands of clones; 95% to 97% were observed only once. The top ten constitute about 0.26% of the sample. The sample comprised T cells isolated from PBMCs. All receptors come from a human donor in good health.

The rearrangement links TRBV30 to TRBJ2-5, with D perhaps TRBD1 (6 bases). The CDR3 extends over 13 amino acids. Trimming removed 4 bases from V and 5 bases from J, with 14 bases in between. The germline CDR1 and CDR2 sequences are GTSNPN and SVGIG (reference sequence). The CDR3 region is CAWTRGLSETQYF. CDR3 nucleotides: TGTGCCTGGACGAGGGGGTTAAGTGAGACCCAGTACTTC.

This clone was observed a single time. This chain uses TRBV7-9 with TRBJ2-5; 11 bases match TRBD1. Trimming took 5 bases from V and 3 from J; bases not matched to a gene: 5. Germline-derived CDR1 and CDR2 are SEHNR and FQNEAQ (reference sequence). The CDR3 runs to 15 residues. Here the CDR3 reads CASSPGTGGEETQYF. CDR3 DNA: TGTGCCAGCAGCCCTGGGACAGGGGGGGAAGAGACCCAGTACTTC.

Worth noting for this clone: The same CDR3 is also encoded by other DNA sequences in this sample. The chain has TRBV4-1 and TRBJ1-1; maybe TRBD1 (6 bases). V gave up 3 bases and J gave up 5 bases, with 10 bases separating them. Germline CDR1 reads MGHRA; CDR2 reads YSYEKL. CDR3 length: 13 amino acids. The CDR3 coding sequence is TGCGCCAGCAGCCACAGGGGAGGGACTGAAGCTTTCTTT. This codes for CASSHRGGTEAFF.

The chain links TRBV28 to TRBJ1-4, with D unclear. Between the trimmed V and J ends, which lost 6 bases and 0 bases, there was a span of 14 bases. Germline assignment: CDR1 MDHEN and CDR2 SYDVKM. The CDR3 consists of 16 residues. The CDR3 loop is CASSQAPETTNEKLFF. DNA for the CDR3: TGTGCCAGCAGCCAGGCCCCAGAAACAACTAATGAAAAACTGTTTTTT.

V is TRBV29-1 and J is TRBJ1-2; D gene ambiguous. This CDR3 contains 12 residues. The germline V gene encodes CDR1 SQVTM and CDR2 ANQGSEA. Trimming removed 3 bases at V and 3 bases at J, with 8 bases between. The CDR3 protein is CSVDQDDYGYTF. In DNA form, the CDR3 reads TGCAGCGTTGACCAGGATGACTATGGCTACACCTTC. Combining the CDR3 with reference TRBV29-1 and TRBJ1-2 gives the whole variable domain SAVISQKPSRDICQRGTSLTIQCQVDSQVTMMFWYRQQPGQSLTLIATANQGSEATYESGFVIDKFPISRPNLTFSTLTVSNMSPEDSSIYLCSVDQDDYGYTFGSGTRLTVV.

The V and J genes are TRBV19 and TRBJ1-2, with D maybe TRBD1 (5 bases). The germline CDR1 and CDR2 sequences are LNHDA and SQIVND (reference sequence). This CDR3 region has 13 residues. With 1 base removed from V and 6 bases from J, the gap between germline ends came to 9 bases. CDR3 DNA sequence: TGTGCCAGTAGTATAGGCGTCAGGGATGGCTACACCTTC. This sequence encodes CASSIGVRDGYTF.

This chain joins TRBV6-1 and TRBJ1-5; 8 bases line up with TRBD1. V lost 3 bases to trimming and J lost 7 bases; unmatched junction nucleotides: 2. Germline CDR1 reads MNHNS; CDR2 reads SASEGT. CDR3 size: 13 residues. The CDR3 spells CASSETGVQPQHF. The DNA for the CDR3 is TGTGCCAGCAGTGAGACAGGGGTACAGCCCCAGCATTTT.

This chain uses TRBV9 with TRBJ2-2, with TRBD1 identical over 8 bases. CDR3 size: 17 residues. V was pared by 0 bases and J by 5 bases, with 9 bases of the junction left unmatched. Germline V gives CDR1 SGDLS, CDR2 YYNGEE. CDR3 coding DNA: TGTGCCAGCAGCGTAGATCTTTGGACAGGGCCAACCGGGGAGCTGTTTTTT. Residues: CASSVDLWTGPTGELFF.

Only a few counts were recorded for this clone. The chain employs TRBV6-1 and TRBJ1-5, with D tentatively TRBD1 (5 bases). The CDR3 loop spans 13 amino acids. The germline V gene encodes CDR1 MNHNS and CDR2 SASEGT. V was pared by 6 bases and J by 9 bases, with 15 bases between. The CDR3 coding sequence is TGTGCCAGCAGGGTGACAGAGGCTGGGCCCCAGCATTTT. This translates into CASRVTEAGPQHF.

The chain employs TRBV6-1 and TRBJ1-1; 11 positions match TRBD1. The germline CDR1 and CDR2 sequences are MNHNS and SASEGT. The CDR3 contains 14 residues. With V trimmed by 4 bases and J by 11 bases, 9 bases remained unmatched. Written as DNA, the CDR3 is TGTGCCAGCAGTGTCGACCGGGACAGGGGGAATGCTTTCTTT. This gives the protein CASSVDRDRGNAFF.

This sequence joins TRBV20-1 and TRBJ2-7, with no clear D. Germline CDR1 is DFQATT and CDR2 is SNEGSKA (reference sequence). The CDR3 is made up of 10 amino acids. V shed 2 bases and J shed 7 bases, with 6 bases lying between them. The CDR3 region has the DNA TGCAGTGCTAGAACGGGTGAGCAGTACTTC. Protein sequence: CSARTGEQYF.

The rearrangement uses TRBV30 and TRBJ2-2; D gene ambiguous. Deletions cut 0 bases from V and 5 bases from J, with 4 bases between. Germline assignment: CDR1 GTSNPN and CDR2 SVGIG (reference sequence). The CDR3 runs 12 residues. In DNA form, the CDR3 reads TGTGCCTGGAGTGTACAGACCGGGGAGCTGTTTTTT. Protein: CAWSVQTGELFF.

V is TRBV4-1 and J is TRBJ2-7; a possible D gene is TRBD2 (5 bases). The germline V and J ends were trimmed by 1 base and 1 base, with 11 bases remaining between them. This CDR3 comprises 15 residues. CDR1 MGHRA and CDR2 YSYEKL come from the germline V gene. The CDR3 nucleotides are TGCGCCAGCAGCCAAGTGGAGAGGGTGTCCTACGAGCAGTACTTC. Its translation is CASSQVERVSYEQYF.

This chain connects TRBV28 to TRBJ1-1, with D perhaps matching TRBD1 (6 bases). This CDR3 is 13 amino acids long. Trimming stripped 5 bases from V and 4 bases from J, with 11 bases between. Germline assignment: CDR1 MDHEN and CDR2 SYDVKM. CDR3 nucleotide sequence: TGTGCCAGCAGTCCAACAGGGCTCACTGAAGCTTTCTTT. It is translated as CASSPTGLTEAFF.